Many counts were recorded for the clone carrying this T cell receptor beta chain. The data are from a study of regulatory T cells in long-lasting Graves disease. Turning to the study itself: Antithyroid drugs had been taken by newly diagnosed Graves' patients for under 3 months.

Libraries of TCR beta came from iRepertoire HTBI primers plus Arm-PCR of CDR3 regions. TCRdb passed the multiplex PCR reads through MiXCR, listing each CDR3 protein once. The sample has 400,000 to 450,000 distinct CDR3 sequences; around 17% are singletons. Noted time point: newly diagnosed GD, antithyroid drugs for less than 3 months. The TCR library used RNA extracted from PBMCs. The CDR3 extends over 15 amino acids. Deletions cut 2 bases from V and 5 bases from J, with 12 bases between. This sample was shared with a second study, whose subject was T cells in Graves' hyperthyroidism and ophthalmopathy. That study adds: Hyperthyroidism, newly diagnosed and lasting under 2 months, affected patients aged 18 to 65. Researchers barred patients who had uncontrolled infection, other autoimmune disease, pregnancy or lactation.

The TCR comes from a woman under 40 with Graves disease. This specimen consisted of peripheral blood mononuclear cells (PBMCs), obtained at new diagnosis, from a patient treated with antithyroid drugs. The chain joins TRBV12-3 or TRBV12-4 to TRBJ1-4; D uncertain. The CDR3 sequence is CASSLLSVSNEKLFF. CDR3 sequence (DNA): TGTGCCAGCAGTTTATTGTCGGTTAGCAATGAAAAACTGTTTTTT.